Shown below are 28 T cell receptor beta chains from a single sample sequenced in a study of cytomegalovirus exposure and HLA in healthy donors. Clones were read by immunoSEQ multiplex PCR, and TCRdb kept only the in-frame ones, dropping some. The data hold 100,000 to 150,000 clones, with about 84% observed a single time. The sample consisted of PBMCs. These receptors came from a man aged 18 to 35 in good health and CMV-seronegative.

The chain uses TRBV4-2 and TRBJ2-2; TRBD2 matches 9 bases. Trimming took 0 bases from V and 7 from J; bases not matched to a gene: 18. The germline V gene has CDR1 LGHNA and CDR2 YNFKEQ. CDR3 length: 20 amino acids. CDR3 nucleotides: TGTGCCAGCAGCCAAGATCGGGGAGTTGGCGGGAGGGCGACGGTCGGGGAGCTGTTTTTT. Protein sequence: CASSQDRGVGGRATVGELFF.

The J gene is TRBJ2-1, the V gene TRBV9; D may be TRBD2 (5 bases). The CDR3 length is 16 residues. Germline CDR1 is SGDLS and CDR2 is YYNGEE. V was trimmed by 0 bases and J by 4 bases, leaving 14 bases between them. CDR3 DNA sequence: TGTGCCAGCAGCGTAGCTCAGAGCGGAGCTTACAATGAGCAGTTCTTC. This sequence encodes CASSVAQSGAYNEQFF.

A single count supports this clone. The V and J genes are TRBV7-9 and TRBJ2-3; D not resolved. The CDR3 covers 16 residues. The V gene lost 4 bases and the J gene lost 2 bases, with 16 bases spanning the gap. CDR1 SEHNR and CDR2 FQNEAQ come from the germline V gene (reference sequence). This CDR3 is CASSSPVAPPTDTQYF. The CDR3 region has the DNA TGTGCCAGCAGCTCGCCAGTTGCACCACCCACAGATACGCAGTATTTT. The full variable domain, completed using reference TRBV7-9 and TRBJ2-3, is DTGVSQNPRHKITKRGQNVTFRCDPISEHNRLYWYRQTLGQGPEFLTYFQNEAQLEKSRLLSDRFSAERPKGSFSTLEIQRTEQGDSAMYLCASSSPVAPPTDTQYFGPGTRLTVL.

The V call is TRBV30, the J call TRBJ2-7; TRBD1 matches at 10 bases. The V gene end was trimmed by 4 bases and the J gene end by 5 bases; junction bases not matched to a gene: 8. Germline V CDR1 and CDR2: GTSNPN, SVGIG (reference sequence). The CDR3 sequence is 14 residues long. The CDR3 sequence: CAWKWGQGFNEQYF. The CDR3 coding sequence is TGTGCCTGGAAGTGGGGACAGGGGTTCAACGAGCAGTACTTC. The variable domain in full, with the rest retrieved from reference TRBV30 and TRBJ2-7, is SQTIHQWPATLVQPVGSPLSLECTVEGTSNPNLYWYRQAAGRGLQLLFYSVGIGQISSEVPQNLSASRPQDRQFILSSKKLLLSDSGFYLCAWKWGQGFNEQYFGPGTRLTVT.

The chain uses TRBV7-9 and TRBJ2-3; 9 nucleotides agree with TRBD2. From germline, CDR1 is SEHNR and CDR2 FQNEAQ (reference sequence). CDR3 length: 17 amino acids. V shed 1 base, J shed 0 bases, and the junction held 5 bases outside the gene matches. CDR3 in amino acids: CASSLGLAGSSTDTQYF. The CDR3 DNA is TGTGCCAGCAGCTTAGGGCTAGCGGGGTCTAGCACAGATACGCAGTATTTT.

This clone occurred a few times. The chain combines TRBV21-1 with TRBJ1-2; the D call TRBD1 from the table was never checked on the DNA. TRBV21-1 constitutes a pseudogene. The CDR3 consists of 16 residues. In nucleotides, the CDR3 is TGTGCCAGCAGGAAACCACGTCGACAGCTTAGCTATGGCTACACCTTC. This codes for CASRKPRRQLSYGYTF.

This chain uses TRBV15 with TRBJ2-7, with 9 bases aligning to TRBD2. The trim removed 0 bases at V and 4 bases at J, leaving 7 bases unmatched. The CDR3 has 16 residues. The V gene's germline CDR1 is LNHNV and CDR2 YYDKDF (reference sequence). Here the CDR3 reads CATSRDSGTSKYEQYF. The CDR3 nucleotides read TGTGCCACCAGCAGAGATTCCGGGACTAGCAAGTACGAGCAGTACTTC. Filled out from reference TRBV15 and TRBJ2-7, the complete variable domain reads DAMVIQNPRYQVTQFGKPVTLSCSQTLNHNVMYWYQQKSSQAPKLLFHYYDKDFNNEADTPDNFQSRRPNTSFCFLDIRSPGLGDTAMYLCATSRDSGTSKYEQYFGPGTRLTVT.

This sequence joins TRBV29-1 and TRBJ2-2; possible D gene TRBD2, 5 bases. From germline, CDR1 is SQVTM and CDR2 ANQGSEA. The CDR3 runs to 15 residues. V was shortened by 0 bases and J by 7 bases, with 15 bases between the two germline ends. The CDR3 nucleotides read TGCAGCGTTGAAGAGGATACGGGAATAGGCGGGGAGCTGTTTTTT. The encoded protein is CSVEEDTGIGGELFF.

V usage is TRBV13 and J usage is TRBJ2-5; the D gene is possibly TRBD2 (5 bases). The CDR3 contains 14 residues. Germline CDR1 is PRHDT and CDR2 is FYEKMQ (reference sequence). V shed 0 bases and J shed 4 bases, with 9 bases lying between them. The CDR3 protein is CASSLGLAPETQYF. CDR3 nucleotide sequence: TGTGCCAGCAGCTTAGGGCTAGCCCCAGAGACCCAGTACTTC. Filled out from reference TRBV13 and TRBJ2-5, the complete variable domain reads AAGVIQSPRHLIKEKRETATLKCYPIPRHDTVYWYQQGPGQDPQFLISFYEKMQSDKGSIPDRFSAQQFSDYHSELNMSSLELGDSALYFCASSLGLAPETQYFGPGTRLLVL.

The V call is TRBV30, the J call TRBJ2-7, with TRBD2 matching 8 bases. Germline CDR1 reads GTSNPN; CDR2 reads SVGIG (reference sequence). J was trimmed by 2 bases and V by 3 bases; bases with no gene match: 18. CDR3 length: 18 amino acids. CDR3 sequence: CAWSAPGARLAGTYEQYF. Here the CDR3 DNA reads TGTGCCTGGAGCGCCCCCGGGGCGCGGCTAGCGGGTACCTACGAGCAGTACTTC.

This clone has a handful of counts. CDR3 in DNA: TGTGCCAGCAGCTTGCTGCCGGTTGGCTACACCTTC. Translation: CASSLLPVGYTF. V is TRBV5-8 and J is TRBJ1-2; D not resolved. The CDR3 has 12 residues. V lost 1 base, J lost 7 bases, and 8 bases lay in between. Germline V gene sequence: CDR1 SGHTS, CDR2 YDEGEE.

CDR3 sequence (DNA): TGCGCCAGCAGCCAGGTAGGGGGCACTGAAGCTTTCTTT. Its protein product is CASSQVGGTEAFF. This chain connects TRBV4-1 to TRBJ1-1; tentative D call: TRBD1 (6 bases). V was cut by 3 bases and J by 4 bases, with 9 bases left in between. CDR3 length: 13 amino acids. Germline V lookup: CDR1 MGHRA, CDR2 YSYEKL.

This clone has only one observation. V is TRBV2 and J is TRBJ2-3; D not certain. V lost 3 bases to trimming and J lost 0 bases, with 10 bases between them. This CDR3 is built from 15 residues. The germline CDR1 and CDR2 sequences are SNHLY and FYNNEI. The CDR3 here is CASSDDIRSTDTQYF. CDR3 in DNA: TGTGCCAGCAGTGATGATATACGGAGCACAGATACGCAGTATTTT.

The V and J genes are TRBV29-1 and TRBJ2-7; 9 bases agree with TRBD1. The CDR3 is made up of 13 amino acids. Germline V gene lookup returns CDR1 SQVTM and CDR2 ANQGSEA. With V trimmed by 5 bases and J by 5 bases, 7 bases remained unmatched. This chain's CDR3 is CSVQQGAVNEQYF. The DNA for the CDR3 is TGCAGCGTTCAACAGGGGGCTGTCAACGAGCAGTACTTC.

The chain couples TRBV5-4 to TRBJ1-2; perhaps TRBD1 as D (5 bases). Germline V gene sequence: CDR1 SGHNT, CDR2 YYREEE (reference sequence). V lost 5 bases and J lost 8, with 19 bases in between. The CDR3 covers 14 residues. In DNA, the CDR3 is TGTGCCAGCAGTACCCCCACCAGGGTGGGGGGCTACACCTTC. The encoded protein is CASSTPTRVGGYTF.

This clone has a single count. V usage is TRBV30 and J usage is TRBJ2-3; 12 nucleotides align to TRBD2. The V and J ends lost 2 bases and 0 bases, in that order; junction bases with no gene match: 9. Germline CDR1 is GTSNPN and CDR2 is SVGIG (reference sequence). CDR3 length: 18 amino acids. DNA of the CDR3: TGTGCCTGGAGTAAAAGACTAGCGGGAGACGCTAGCACAGATACGCAGTATTTT. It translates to CAWSKRLAGDASTDTQYF.

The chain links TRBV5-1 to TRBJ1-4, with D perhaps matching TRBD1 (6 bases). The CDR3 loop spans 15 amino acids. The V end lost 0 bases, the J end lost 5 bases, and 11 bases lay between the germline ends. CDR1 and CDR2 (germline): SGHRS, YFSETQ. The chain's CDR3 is CASSLEGGRNEKLFF. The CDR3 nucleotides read TGCGCCAGCAGCTTGGAGGGGGGGCGGAATGAAAAACTGTTTTTT.

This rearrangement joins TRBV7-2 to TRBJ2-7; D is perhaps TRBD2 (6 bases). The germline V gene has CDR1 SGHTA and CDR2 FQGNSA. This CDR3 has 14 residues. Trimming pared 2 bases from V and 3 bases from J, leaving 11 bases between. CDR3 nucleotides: TGTGCCAGCAGCTTATTGGAGGGGTTCTACGAGCAGTACTTC. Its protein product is CASSLLEGFYEQYF.

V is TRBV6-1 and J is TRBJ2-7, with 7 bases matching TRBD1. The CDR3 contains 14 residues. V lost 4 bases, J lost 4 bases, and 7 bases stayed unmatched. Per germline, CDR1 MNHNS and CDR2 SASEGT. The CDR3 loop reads CASSGGNRGYEQYF. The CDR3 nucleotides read TGTGCCAGCAGTGGAGGAAACAGGGGTTACGAGCAGTACTTC.

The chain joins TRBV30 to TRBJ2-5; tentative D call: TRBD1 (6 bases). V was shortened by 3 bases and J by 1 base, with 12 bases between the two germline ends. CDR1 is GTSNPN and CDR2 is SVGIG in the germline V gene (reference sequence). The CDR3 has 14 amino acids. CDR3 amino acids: CAWSRTDFQETQYF. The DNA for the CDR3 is TGTGCCTGGAGCCGGACAGATTTCCAAGAGACCCAGTACTTC. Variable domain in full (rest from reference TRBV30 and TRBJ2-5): SQTIHQWPATLVQPVGSPLSLECTVEGTSNPNLYWYRQAAGRGLQLLFYSVGIGQISSEVPQNLSASRPQDRQFILSSKKLLLSDSGFYLCAWSRTDFQETQYFGPGTRLLVL.

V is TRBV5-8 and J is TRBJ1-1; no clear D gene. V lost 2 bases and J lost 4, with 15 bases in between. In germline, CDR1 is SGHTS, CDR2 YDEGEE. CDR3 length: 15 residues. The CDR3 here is CASSFISGSRTEAFF. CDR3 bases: TGTGCCAGCAGCTTCATATCGGGGAGTCGCACTGAAGCTTTCTTT.

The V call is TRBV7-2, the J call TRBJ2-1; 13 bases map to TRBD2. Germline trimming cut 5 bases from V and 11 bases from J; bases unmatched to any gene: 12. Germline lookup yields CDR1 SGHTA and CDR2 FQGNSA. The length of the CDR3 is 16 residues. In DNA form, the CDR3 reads TGTGCCAGCAGCGCCTCCGGGACTAGCGGGAAAACGAAGCAGTTCTTC. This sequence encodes CASSASGTSGKTKQFF.

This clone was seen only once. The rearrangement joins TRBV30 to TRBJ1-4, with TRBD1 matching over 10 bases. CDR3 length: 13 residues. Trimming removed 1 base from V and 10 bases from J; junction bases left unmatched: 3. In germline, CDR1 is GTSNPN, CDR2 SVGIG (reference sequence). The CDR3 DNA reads TGTGCCTGGAGTGACAGGGACAGGGGAAAACTGTTTTTT. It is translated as CAWSDRDRGKLFF.

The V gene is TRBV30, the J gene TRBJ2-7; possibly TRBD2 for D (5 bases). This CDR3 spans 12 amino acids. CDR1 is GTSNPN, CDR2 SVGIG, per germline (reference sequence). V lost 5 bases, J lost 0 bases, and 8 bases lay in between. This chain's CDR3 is CAWEAASYEQYF. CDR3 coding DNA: TGTGCCTGGGAAGCGGCCTCCTACGAGCAGTACTTC.

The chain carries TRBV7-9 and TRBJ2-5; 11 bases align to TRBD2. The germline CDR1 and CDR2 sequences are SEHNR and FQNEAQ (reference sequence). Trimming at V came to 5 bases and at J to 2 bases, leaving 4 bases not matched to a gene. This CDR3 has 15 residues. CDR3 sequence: CASSRLAGGQETQYF. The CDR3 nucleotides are TGTGCCAGCAGCAGGCTAGCGGGGGGTCAAGAGACCCAGTACTTC.

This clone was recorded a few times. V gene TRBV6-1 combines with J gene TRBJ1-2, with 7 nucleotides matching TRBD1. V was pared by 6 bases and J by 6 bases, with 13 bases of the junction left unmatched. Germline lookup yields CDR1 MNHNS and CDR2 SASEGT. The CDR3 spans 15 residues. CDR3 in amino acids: CASSEGQPGEDGYTF. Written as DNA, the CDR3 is TGTGCCAGCAGCGAGGGACAGCCCGGGGAGGATGGCTACACCTTC.

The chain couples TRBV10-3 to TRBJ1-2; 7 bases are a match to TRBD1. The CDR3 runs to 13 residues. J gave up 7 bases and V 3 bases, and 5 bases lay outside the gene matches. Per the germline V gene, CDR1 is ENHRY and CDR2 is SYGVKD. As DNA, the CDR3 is TGTGCCATCAGTGACGACAGGGTTGCTGGCTACACCTTC. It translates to CAISDDRVAGYTF.

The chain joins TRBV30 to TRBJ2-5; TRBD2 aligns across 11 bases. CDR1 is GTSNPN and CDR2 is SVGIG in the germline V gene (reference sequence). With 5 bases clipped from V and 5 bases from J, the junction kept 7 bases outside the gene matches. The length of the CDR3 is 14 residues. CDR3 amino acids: CAWLAGGLRETQYF. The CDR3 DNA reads TGTGCCTGGCTAGCGGGGGGCCTTAGGGAGACCCAGTACTTC.